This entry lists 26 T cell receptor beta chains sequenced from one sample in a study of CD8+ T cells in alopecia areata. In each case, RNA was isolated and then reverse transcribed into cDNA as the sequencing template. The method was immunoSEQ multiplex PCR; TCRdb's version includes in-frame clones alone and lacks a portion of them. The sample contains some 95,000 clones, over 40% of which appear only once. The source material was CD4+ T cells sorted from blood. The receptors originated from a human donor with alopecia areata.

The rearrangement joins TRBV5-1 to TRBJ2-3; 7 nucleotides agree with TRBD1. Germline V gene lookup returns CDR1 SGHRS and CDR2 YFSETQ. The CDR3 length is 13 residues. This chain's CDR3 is CATGASPTDTQYF. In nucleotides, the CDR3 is TGCGCTACAGGGGCGAGCCCCACAGATACGCAGTATTTT.

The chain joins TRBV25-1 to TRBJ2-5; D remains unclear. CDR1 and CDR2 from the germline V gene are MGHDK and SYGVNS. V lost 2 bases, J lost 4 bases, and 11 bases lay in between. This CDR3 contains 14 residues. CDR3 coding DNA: TGTGCCAGCAGTGAAAGGACCGCCGGAGAGACCCAGTACTTC. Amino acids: CASSERTAGETQYF.

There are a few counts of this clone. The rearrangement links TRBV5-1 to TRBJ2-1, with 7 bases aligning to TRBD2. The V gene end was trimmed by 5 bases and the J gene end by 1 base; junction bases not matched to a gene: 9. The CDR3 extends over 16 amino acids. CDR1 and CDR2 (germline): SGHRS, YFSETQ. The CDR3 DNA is TGCGCCAGCAGACCCGTGGCGGGGGATTCCTACAATGAGCAGTTCTTC. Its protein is CASRPVAGDSYNEQFF.

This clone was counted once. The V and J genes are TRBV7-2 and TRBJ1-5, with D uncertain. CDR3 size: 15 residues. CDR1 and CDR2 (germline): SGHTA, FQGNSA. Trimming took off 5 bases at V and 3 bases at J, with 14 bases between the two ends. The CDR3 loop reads CASSQAPLLNQPQHF. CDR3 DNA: TGTGCCAGCAGCCAGGCCCCACTCCTCAATCAGCCCCAGCATTTT.

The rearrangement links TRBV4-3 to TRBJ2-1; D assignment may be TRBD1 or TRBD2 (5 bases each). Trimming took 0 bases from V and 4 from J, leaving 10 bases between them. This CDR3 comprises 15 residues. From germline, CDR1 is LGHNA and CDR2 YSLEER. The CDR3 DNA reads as TGCGCCAGCAGCCAAGATATTTGGGGGTACAATGAGCAGTTCTTC. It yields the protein CASSQDIWGYNEQFF.

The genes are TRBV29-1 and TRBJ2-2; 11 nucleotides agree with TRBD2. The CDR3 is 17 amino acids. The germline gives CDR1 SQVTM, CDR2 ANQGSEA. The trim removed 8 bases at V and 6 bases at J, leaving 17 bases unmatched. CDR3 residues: CSFRAASGRTAAGELFF. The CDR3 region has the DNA TGCAGCTTCCGGGCGGCTAGCGGGAGGACTGCCGCCGGGGAGCTGTTTTTT.

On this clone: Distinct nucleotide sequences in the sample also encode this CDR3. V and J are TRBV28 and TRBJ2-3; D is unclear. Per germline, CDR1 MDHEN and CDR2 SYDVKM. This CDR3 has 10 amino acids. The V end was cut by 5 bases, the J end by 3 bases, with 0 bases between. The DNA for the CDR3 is TGTGCCAGCAGTACAGATACGCAGTATTTT. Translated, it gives CASSTDTQYF.

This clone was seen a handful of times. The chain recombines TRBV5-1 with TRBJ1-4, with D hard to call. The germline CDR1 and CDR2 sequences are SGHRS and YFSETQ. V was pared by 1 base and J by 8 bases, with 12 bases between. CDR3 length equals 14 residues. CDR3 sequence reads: CASSLFSGQEKLFF. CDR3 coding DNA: TGCGCCAGCAGCTTGTTTTCCGGGCAGGAAAAACTGTTTTTT.

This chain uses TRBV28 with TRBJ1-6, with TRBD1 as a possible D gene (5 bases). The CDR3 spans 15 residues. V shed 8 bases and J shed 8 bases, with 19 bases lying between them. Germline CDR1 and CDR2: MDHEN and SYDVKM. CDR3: CASRVGVGTYSPLHF. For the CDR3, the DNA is TGTGCCAGCCGCGTCGGTGTGGGGACGTATTCACCCCTCCACTTT.

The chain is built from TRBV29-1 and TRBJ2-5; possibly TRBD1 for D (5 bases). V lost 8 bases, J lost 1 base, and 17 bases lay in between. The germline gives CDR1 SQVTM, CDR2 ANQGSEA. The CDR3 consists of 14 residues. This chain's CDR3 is CSFGRRTTQETQYF. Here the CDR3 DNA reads TGCAGCTTCGGGCGGCGGACAACCCAAGAGACCCAGTACTTC.

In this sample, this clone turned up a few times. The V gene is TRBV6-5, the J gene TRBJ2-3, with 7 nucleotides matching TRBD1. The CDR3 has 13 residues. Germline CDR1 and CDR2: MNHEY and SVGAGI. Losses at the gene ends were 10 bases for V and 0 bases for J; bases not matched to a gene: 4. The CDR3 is CATRQGSTDTQYF. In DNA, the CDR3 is TGTGCCACCCGACAGGGCAGCACAGATACGCAGTATTTT.

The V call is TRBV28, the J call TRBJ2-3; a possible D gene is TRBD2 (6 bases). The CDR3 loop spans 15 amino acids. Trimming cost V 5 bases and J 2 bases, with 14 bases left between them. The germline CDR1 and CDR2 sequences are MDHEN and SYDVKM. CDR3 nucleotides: TGTGCCAGCAGTGGGGGGTTACCGTACACAGATACGCAGTATTTT. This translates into CASSGGLPYTDTQYF.

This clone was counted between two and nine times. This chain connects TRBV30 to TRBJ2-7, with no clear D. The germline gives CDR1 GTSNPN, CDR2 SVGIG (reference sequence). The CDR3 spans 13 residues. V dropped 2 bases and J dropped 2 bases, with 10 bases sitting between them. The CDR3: CAWSPSGAYEQYF. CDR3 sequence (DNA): TGTGCCTGGAGTCCCAGTGGGGCCTACGAGCAGTACTTC.

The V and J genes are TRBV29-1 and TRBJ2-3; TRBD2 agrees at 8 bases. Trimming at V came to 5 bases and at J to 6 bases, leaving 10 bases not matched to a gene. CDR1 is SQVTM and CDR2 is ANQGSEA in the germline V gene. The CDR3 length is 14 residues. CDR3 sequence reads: CSVSLAVPVDTQYF. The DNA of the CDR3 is TGCAGCGTTTCACTAGCGGTCCCGGTGGATACGCAGTATTTT.

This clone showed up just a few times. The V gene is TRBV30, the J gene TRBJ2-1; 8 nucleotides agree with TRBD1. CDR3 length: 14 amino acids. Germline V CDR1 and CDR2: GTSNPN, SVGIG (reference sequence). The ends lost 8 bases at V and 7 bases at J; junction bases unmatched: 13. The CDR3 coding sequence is TGTGCCCGAGAAGGCAGGGGGCTCCTGAATGAGCAGTTCTTC. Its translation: CAREGRGLLNEQFF.

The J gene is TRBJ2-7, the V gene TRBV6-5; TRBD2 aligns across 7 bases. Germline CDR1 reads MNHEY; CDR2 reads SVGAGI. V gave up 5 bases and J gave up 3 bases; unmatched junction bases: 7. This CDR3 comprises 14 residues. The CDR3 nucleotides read TGTGCCAGCAGTGCCGTGAGCGGGATCTACGAGCAGTACTTC. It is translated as CASSAVSGIYEQYF.

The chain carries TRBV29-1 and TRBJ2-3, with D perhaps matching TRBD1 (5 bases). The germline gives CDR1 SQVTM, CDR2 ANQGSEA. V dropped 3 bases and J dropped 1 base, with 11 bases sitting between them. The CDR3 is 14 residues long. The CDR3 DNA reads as TGCAGCGTTGATGTCAGGGAAGGCACAGATACGCAGTATTTT. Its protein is CSVDVREGTDTQYF.

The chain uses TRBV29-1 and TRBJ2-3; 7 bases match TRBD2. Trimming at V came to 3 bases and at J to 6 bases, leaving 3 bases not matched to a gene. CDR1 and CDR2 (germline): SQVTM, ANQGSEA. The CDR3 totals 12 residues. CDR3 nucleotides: TGCAGCGTTGACCAAGCGGGGGATACGCAGTATTTT. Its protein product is CSVDQAGDTQYF.

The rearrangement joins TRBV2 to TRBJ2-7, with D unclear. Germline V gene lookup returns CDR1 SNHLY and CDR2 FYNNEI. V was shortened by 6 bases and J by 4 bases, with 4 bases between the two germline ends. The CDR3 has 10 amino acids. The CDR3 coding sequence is TGTGCCAGCAGGTCGTACGAGCAGTACTTC. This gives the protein CASRSYEQYF.

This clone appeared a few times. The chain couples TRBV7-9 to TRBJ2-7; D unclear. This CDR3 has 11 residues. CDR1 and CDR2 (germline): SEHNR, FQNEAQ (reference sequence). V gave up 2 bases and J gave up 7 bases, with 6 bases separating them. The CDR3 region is CASSLRMEQYF. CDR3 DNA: TGTGCCAGCAGCTTAAGGATGGAGCAGTACTTC. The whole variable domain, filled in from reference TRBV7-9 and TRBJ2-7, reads DTGVSQNPRHKITKRGQNVTFRCDPISEHNRLYWYRQTLGQGPEFLTYFQNEAQLEKSRLLSDRFSAERPKGSFSTLEIQRTEQGDSAMYLCASSLRMEQYFGPGTRLTVT.

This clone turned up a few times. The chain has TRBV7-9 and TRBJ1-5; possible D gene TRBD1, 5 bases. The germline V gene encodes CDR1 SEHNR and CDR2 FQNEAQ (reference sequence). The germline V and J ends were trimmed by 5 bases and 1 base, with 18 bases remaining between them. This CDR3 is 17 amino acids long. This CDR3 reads CASSPTSQGASNQPQHF. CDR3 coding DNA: TGTGCCAGCAGCCCCACTTCGCAGGGTGCAAGCAATCAGCCCCAGCATTTT.

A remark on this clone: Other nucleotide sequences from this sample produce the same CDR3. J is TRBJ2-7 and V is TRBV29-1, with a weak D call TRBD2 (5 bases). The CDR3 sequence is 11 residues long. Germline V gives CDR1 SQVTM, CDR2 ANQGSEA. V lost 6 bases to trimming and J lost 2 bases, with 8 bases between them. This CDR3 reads CSVEVTYEQYF. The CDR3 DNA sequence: TGCAGCGTGGAGGTCACCTACGAGCAGTACTTC.

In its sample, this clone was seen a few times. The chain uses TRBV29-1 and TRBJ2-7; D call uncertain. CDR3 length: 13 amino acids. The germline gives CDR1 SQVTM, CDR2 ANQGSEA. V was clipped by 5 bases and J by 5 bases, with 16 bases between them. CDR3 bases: TGCAGCGTTAGACGAGCAGGCGTGGACGAGCAGTACTTC. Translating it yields CSVRRAGVDEQYF.

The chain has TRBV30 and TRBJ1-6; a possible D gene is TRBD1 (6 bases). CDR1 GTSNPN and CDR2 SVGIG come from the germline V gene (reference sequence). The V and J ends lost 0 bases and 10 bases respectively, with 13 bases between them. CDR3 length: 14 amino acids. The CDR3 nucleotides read TGTGCCTGGAGTGTCGGGCAGGGGTTGTCACCCCTCCACTTT. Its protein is CAWSVGQGLSPLHF. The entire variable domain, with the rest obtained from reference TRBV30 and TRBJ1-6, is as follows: SQTIHQWPATLVQPVGSPLSLECTVEGTSNPNLYWYRQAAGRGLQLLFYSVGIGQISSEVPQNLSASRPQDRQFILSSKKLLLSDSGFYLCAWSVGQGLSPLHFGNGTRLTVT.

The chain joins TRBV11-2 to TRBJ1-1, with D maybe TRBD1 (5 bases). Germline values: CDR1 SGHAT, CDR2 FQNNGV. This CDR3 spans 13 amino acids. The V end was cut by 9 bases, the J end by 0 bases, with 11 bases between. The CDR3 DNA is TGTGCCAGTACCGGGACCATGAACACTGAAGCTTTCTTT. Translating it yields CASTGTMNTEAFF.

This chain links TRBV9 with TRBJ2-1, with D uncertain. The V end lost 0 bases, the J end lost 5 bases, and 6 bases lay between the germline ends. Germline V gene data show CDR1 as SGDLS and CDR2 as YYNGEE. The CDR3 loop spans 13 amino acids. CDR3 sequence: CASSVGVNNEQFF. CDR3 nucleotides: TGTGCCAGCAGCGTAGGAGTAAACAATGAGCAGTTCTTC.